Presented here are 9 T cell receptor beta chains from one specimen sequenced in a study of identifying expanded T cells in peripheral blood. The data were produced by immunoSEQ multiplex PCR, yet TCRdb's version contains in-frame clones alone and is incomplete. Of 81,000 or so clones in the sample, roughly 89% were seen once. Material for sequencing was blood. These receptors were obtained from a person aged 18 to 69 in good health.

The chain joins TRBV5-6 to TRBJ1-2, with TRBD1 matching over 8 bases. CDR1 is SGHDT and CDR2 is YYEEEE in the germline V gene. The trim removed 4 bases at V and 7 bases at J, leaving 3 bases unmatched. The CDR3 is made up of 12 amino acids. The CDR3 sequence: CASSPGTGGYTF. The CDR3 nucleotides are TGTGCCAGCAGCCCCGGGACAGGTGGCTACACCTTC.

The sample holds one count of this clone. The chain uses TRBV5-1 and TRBJ1-5; D ambiguous. Trimming pared 1 base from V and 0 bases from J, leaving 8 bases between. The CDR3 is 15 residues long. The germline CDR1 and CDR2 sequences are SGHRS and YFSETQ. CDR3 sequence reads: CASSLQEYSNQPQHF. CDR3 nucleotides: TGCGCCAGCAGCTTGCAGGAGTATAGCAATCAGCCCCAGCATTTT.

This chain uses TRBV6-5 with TRBJ1-3; possibly TRBD1 for D (6 bases). This CDR3 contains 12 residues. V lost 7 bases and J lost 5, with 9 bases in between. Germline CDR1 reads MNHEY; CDR2 reads SVGAGI. CDR3 loop: CASIGTRNTIYF. As DNA, the CDR3 is TGTGCCAGCATCGGGACAAGAAACACCATATATTTT.

The chain links TRBV27 to TRBJ2-5, with D possibly TRBD2 on 5 matching bases. Germline CDR1 is MNHEY and CDR2 is SMNVEV (reference sequence). The CDR3 has 13 amino acids. V lost 1 base and J lost 4, with 7 bases in between. Here the CDR3 reads CASSLWGVETQYF. The CDR3 region has the DNA TGTGCCAGCAGTTTATGGGGAGTAGAGACCCAGTACTTC.

J is TRBJ1-3 and V is TRBV6-5, with TRBD1 matching over 7 bases. CDR1 and CDR2 from the germline V gene are MNHEY and SVGAGI. With V trimmed by 8 bases and J by 3 bases, 7 bases remained unmatched. The CDR3 runs to 14 residues. The CDR3 loop reads CASGIDRVGNTIYF. CDR3 sequence (DNA): TGTGCCAGCGGCATAGACAGGGTTGGAAACACCATATATTTT.

The chain uses TRBV29-1 and TRBJ2-3; maybe TRBD2 (6 bases). Germline V gene lookup returns CDR1 SQVTM and CDR2 ANQGSEA. V dropped 7 bases and J dropped 5 bases, with 22 bases sitting between them. The CDR3 extends over 15 amino acids. The CDR3 protein is CSDLTLARWGDTQYF. In DNA form, the CDR3 reads TGCAGCGACCTAACCCTAGCGCGGTGGGGAGATACGCAGTATTTT.

Here the CDR3 reads CASSAGPAGEDPDTQYF. The CDR3 DNA sequence: TGTGCCAGCAGTGCAGGGCCAGCGGGAGAGGACCCAGATACGCAGTATTTT. This chain connects TRBV28 to TRBJ2-3, with TRBD2 identical over 8 bases. V lost 5 bases, J lost 4 bases, and 14 bases stayed unmatched. The V gene's germline CDR1 is MDHEN and CDR2 SYDVKM. This CDR3 region has 17 residues. The variable domain in full, with the rest retrieved from reference TRBV28 and TRBJ2-3, is DVKVTQSSRYLVKRTGEKVFLECVQDMDHENMFWYRQDPGLGLRLIYFSYDVKMKEKGDIPEGYSVSREKKERFSLILESASTNQTSMYLCASSAGPAGEDPDTQYFGPGTRLTVL.

The V gene is TRBV11-3, the J gene TRBJ2-1; 8 bases line up with TRBD1. The germline CDR1 and CDR2 sequences are SGHNT and YENEEA. CDR3 length equals 16 residues. V was clipped by 0 bases and J by 8 bases; unmatched bases: 9. The CDR3 sequence: CASSLDVGQGSDEQFF. The CDR3 bases are TGTGCCAGCAGCTTAGATGTAGGACAGGGCTCGGATGAGCAGTTCTTC.

V is TRBV9 and J is TRBJ2-3; 9 nucleotides line up with TRBD2. V shed 3 bases and J 3 bases; nucleotides not matched to a gene: 2. Germline lookup yields CDR1 SGDLS and CDR2 YYNGEE. The CDR3 length is 14 residues. In DNA form, the CDR3 reads TGTGCCAGCAGCGAGGGACTAGCAACAGATACGCAGTATTTT. Amino acid sequence: CASSEGLATDTQYF. The complete variable domain, with remaining parts taken from reference TRBV9 and TRBJ2-3, reads DSGVTQTPKHLITATGQRVTLRCSPRSGDLSVYWYQQSLDQGLQFLIQYYNGEERAKGNILERFSAQQFPDLHSELNLSSLELGDSALYFCASSEGLATDTQYFGPGTRLTVL.